Presented here are 21 T cell receptor beta chains from one specimen sequenced in a study of T cell clonality in common variable immunodeficiency. The repertoire was sequenced with immunoSEQ multiplex PCR; TCRdb's copy has only in-frame clones and lacks some. The repertoire consists of about 35,000 clones, none detected only once. Source material: peripheral blood mononuclear cells. The receptor set was obtained from a person aged 18 to 69 in good health.

This clone has at least ten counts. The CDR3 protein is CASRPGAAVQETQYF. The CDR3 DNA, read in part, is TGTGCCAGTAGGCCAGGAGCGGCGGTTCAAGAGACC. The rearrangement links TRBV19 to TRBJ2-5; D perhaps matches TRBD2 (5 bases). The read comes to an end 3 residues before the CDR3 does, leaving the germline J gene to fill in the end. Looked up from germline, CDR1 is LNHDA and CDR2 is SQIVND (reference sequence). The germline V and J ends were trimmed by 6 bases and 2 bases, with 16 bases remaining between them. The CDR3 length is 15 residues. The complete variable domain, with remaining parts taken from reference TRBV19 and TRBJ2-5, reads DGGITQSPKYLFRKEGQNVTLSCEQNLNHDAMYWYRQDPGQGLRLIYYSQIVNDFQKGDIAEGYSVSREKKESFPLTVTSAQKNPTAFYLCASRPGAAVQETQYFGPGTRLLVL.

This clone has ten or more counts. The DNA read from the CDR3 is TGCGCCAGCAGCTTAGGAGGACAGGGGATTCATGGC. Encoded protein: CASSLGGQGIHG. The CDR3 in full is CASSLGGQGIHGYTF. The J gene is TRBJ1-2, the V gene TRBV5-1; 9 nucleotides agree with TRBD1. The read stops 3 residues short of the end of the CDR3; the missing end is completed from the germline J gene. The CDR3 spans 15 residues. The germline gives CDR1 SGHRS, CDR2 YFSETQ. V trimming: 2 bases; J trimming: 6 bases; junction bases outside the gene matches: 8.

The table lists this clone with a few counts. The CDR3 end is not reached by the read, which stops 3 residues before it; the germline J gene fills it in. This chain joins TRBV7-9 and TRBJ1-6, with unresolved D. This CDR3 has 15 residues. Germline CDR1 is SEHNR and CDR2 is FQNEAQ (reference sequence). The V end lost 1 base, the J end lost 4 bases, and 8 bases lay between the germline ends. The chain's CDR3 is CASSLEVLYNSPLHF. CDR3 DNA (partial): TGTGCCAGCAGCTTAGAGGTTCTTTATAATTCACCC.

This clone was recorded at least ten times. The DNA ends 3 residues before the CDR3 does, and the rest of the CDR3 is filled in from the germline J gene. This rearrangement joins TRBV20-1 to TRBJ2-7; 7 bases map to TRBD1. V shed 3 bases and J 0 bases; nucleotides not matched to a gene: 8. Germline V gene sequence: CDR1 DFQATT, CDR2 SNEGSKA (reference sequence). The CDR3 loop spans 15 amino acids. The CDR3 region is CSARKTGFGSYEQYF. The part of the CDR3 DNA that was read is TGCAGTGCTAGGAAGACAGGGTTTGGCTCCTACGAG.

This clone was counted ten times or more. Here the CDR3 reads CASSPLAGASYNEQFF. The CDR3 DNA, read in part, is TGTGCCAGCTCACCCCTAGCGGGGGCCAGTTACAATGAG. This chain connects TRBV18 to TRBJ2-1, with 10 bases aligning to TRBD2. Sequencing ends 3 residues short of the CDR3 end; the germline J gene provides the rest. This CDR3 spans 16 amino acids. Germline assignment: CDR1 KGHSH and CDR2 LQKENI. V lost 3 bases and J lost 4; bases outside the gene matches: 6.

This clone has just a few counts. Coverage ceases 3 residues before the CDR3 finishes, and the germline J gene fills in the end. The V and J genes are TRBV7-3 and TRBJ1-2; weak D call: TRBD1 (5 bases). Germline V gene lookup returns CDR1 SGHTA and CDR2 FQGTGA. The CDR3 runs to 15 residues. The CDR3 sequence: CASSVAGGSSYDYTF. The part of the CDR3 DNA that was read is TGTGCCAGCAGCGTCGCGGGGGGGAGCTCCTACGAC.

There are many counts of this clone. CDR3 residues: CASSLTGLAGSSDTQYF. Partial CDR3 DNA: TGTGCCAGCAGCTTAACGGGACTAGCGGGTAGTTCGGATACG. The chain is built from TRBV7-3 and TRBJ2-3, with TRBD2 identical over 12 bases. The read comes to an end 3 residues before the CDR3 does, leaving the germline J gene to fill in the end. The CDR3 covers 17 residues. Germline CDR1 is SGHTA and CDR2 is FQGTGA. J was trimmed by 6 bases and V by 0 bases; bases with no gene match: 7. Using reference TRBV7-3 and TRBJ2-3 for the parts outside the CDR3, the full variable domain is GAGVSQTPSNKVTEKGKYVELRCDPISGHTALYWYRQSLGQGPEFLIYFQGTGAADDSGLPNDRFFAVRPEGSVSTLKIQRTERGDSAVYLCASSLTGLAGSSDTQYFGPGTRLTVL.

Points on this clone: The read ends 3 residues before the CDR3 terminus; that terminus is restored from the germline J gene. The V and J genes are TRBV19 and TRBJ1-2, with TRBD1 matching over 12 bases. Looked up from germline, CDR1 is LNHDA and CDR2 is SQIVND (reference sequence). The CDR3 runs to 20 residues. The CDR3 bases that were read are TGTGCCAGTAGTATAAGGGGGACAGGGGGCCTAGCGGGAGGCCACAATGAC. Residues: CASSIRGTGGLAGGHND. The CDR3 in its entirety is CASSIRGTGGLAGGHNDYTF.

This clone was detected many times. The read ends 3 residues before the CDR3 terminus; that terminus is restored from the germline J gene. The V and J genes are TRBV10-3 and TRBJ2-5; TRBD1 matches at 9 bases. The germline gives CDR1 ENHRY, CDR2 SYGVKD. J was trimmed by 5 bases and V by 8 bases; bases with no gene match: 15. CDR3 length: 16 residues. The CDR3 protein is CAIGRGGQGGGETQYF. CDR3 bases read: TGTGCCATCGGTCGTGGGGGACAGGGTGGGGGGGAGACC.

In its sample, this clone was seen many times. Read sequence stops 3 residues before the CDR3 end, and the germline J gene provides the missing end. V is TRBV20-1 and J is TRBJ2-1, with TRBD2 identical over 7 bases. Trimming removed 6 bases from V and 9 bases from J; junction bases left unmatched: 5. The germline V gene has CDR1 DFQATT and CDR2 SNEGSKA (reference sequence). This CDR3 is built from 11 residues. CDR3 amino acids: CSAGTGGEQFF. CDR3 bases read: TGCAGTGCCGGGACGGGGGGTGAG.

This clone was recorded at least ten times. The CDR3 spells CASSYLAGGRADTQYF. The sequenced CDR3 bases are TGCGCCAGCAGCTACTTAGCGGGAGGGCGAGCAGATACG. The chain is built from TRBV5-1 and TRBJ2-3, with 11 bases that match TRBD2. The observed sequence ends 3 residues before the CDR3 terminus, with the missing tail filled in from the germline J gene. CDR3 length equals 16 residues. Germline lookup yields CDR1 SGHRS and CDR2 YFSETQ. The V segment lost 3 bases and the J segment 4 bases; nucleotides outside the gene matches: 7. The full variable domain, with the rest looked up from reference TRBV5-1 and TRBJ2-3, is KAGVTQTPRYLIKTRGQQVTLSCSPISGHRSVSWYQQTPGQGLQFLFEYFSETQRNKGNFPGRFSGRQFSNSRSEMNVSTLELGDSALYLCASSYLAGGRADTQYFGPGTRLTVL.

This clone was recorded at least ten times. The read finishes 3 residues shy of the CDR3 end, and the germline J gene is used to complete it. The V gene is TRBV2, the J gene TRBJ2-4; possibly TRBD2 for D (6 bases). The V and J ends lost 3 bases and 3 bases respectively, with 9 bases between them. The length of the CDR3 is 14 residues. Germline values: CDR1 SNHLY, CDR2 FYNNEI. The sequenced CDR3 bases are TGTGCCAGCAGTGATGGGCGGGGCAAAAACATT. Translated, it gives CASSDGRGKNI. The complete CDR3 protein is CASSDGRGKNIQYF.

This clone has at least ten counts. The CDR3 end is not reached by the read, which stops 3 residues before it; the germline J gene fills it in. The gene calls are TRBV5-1 and TRBJ1-4; 7 bases agree with TRBD1. The CDR3 extends over 16 amino acids. CDR1 is SGHRS, CDR2 YFSETQ, per germline. CDR3 DNA (partial): TGCGCCAGCAGCATGACAGGGAATGTCGATAATTCACCA. Amino acids: CASSMTGNVDNSP. The whole CDR3 sequence reads CASSMTGNVDNSPLFF.

In this sample, this clone turned up many times. The CDR3 is cut off 3 residues early in the read; its end comes from the germline J gene. The J gene is TRBJ1-1, the V gene TRBV5-1; D call uncertain. Trimming took off 4 bases at V and 0 bases at J, with 10 bases between the two ends. The CDR3 runs to 14 residues. Germline assignment: CDR1 SGHRS and CDR2 YFSETQ. The CDR3 loop reads CASSLRSLNTEAFF. The sequenced CDR3 bases are TGCGCCAGCAGCCTCAGATCCTTGAACACTGAA.

This clone has a count of ten or more. The read ends 3 residues shy of where the CDR3 ends; the end is completed using the germline J gene. The rearrangement links TRBV15 to TRBJ2-4; D uncertain. The CDR3 totals 14 residues. CDR1 is LNHNV and CDR2 is YYDKDF in the germline V gene (reference sequence). The CDR3: CATSRESGQVRQYF. The part of the CDR3 DNA that was read is TGTGCCACCAGCAGAGAATCTGGTCAGGTCCGT.

Ten or more counts support this clone. The CDR3 end falls 3 residues outside the read, so it is completed with the germline J gene. The chain recombines TRBV19 with TRBJ2-3, with 8 positions matching TRBD2. The germline gives CDR1 LNHDA, CDR2 SQIVND (reference sequence). The CDR3 totals 14 residues. J gave up 1 base and V 5 bases, and 2 bases lay outside the gene matches. CDR3 sequence: CASSLREGTDTQYF. CDR3 DNA (partial): TGTGCCAGTAGTTTGCGGGAGGGCACAGATACG.

This clone came up many times. The read terminates 3 residues ahead of where the CDR3 ends, so the germline J gene completes it. This chain links TRBV5-1 with TRBJ2-4, with TRBD2 as a possible D gene (6 bases). The germline V gene encodes CDR1 SGHRS and CDR2 YFSETQ. CDR3 length: 15 amino acids. Deletions cut 2 bases from V and 0 bases from J, with 9 bases between. This chain's CDR3 is CASSFWGEAKNIQYF. The sequenced part of the CDR3 DNA is TGCGCCAGCAGCTTTTGGGGGGAAGCCAAAAACATT.

At least ten counts were recorded for this clone. The CDR3 DNA, read in part, is TGTGCCATCAAAGGCGCTCTAGAAGAGACC. Translation gives CAIKGALEET. Given in full, the CDR3 is CAIKGALEETQYF. The V call is TRBV10-3, the J call TRBJ2-5; D is ambiguous. Read data end 3 residues before the CDR3 end; the end is taken from the germline J gene. With 7 bases removed from V and 3 bases from J, the gap between germline ends came to 12 bases. This CDR3 is built from 13 residues. Germline assignment: CDR1 ENHRY and CDR2 SYGVKD.

Concerning this clone: The CDR3 goes on 3 residues after the read ends, and that part is filled in from the germline J gene. This chain links TRBV7-6 with TRBJ1-2; the D is unclear. The CDR3 length is 14 residues. Germline-derived CDR1 and CDR2 are SGHVS and FNYEAQ. The CDR3 reads CASSYGLAGDTYTF. The covered CDR3 bases are TGTGCCAGCAGCTATGGACTAGCGGGAGATACC.

This clone appeared many times. Read coverage stops 3 residues before the CDR3 terminus; the germline J gene supplies the remainder. The genes are TRBV30 and TRBJ2-7; TRBD2 aligns across 7 bases. V was pared by 0 bases and J by 4 bases, with 6 bases of the junction left unmatched. Germline V gives CDR1 GTSNPN, CDR2 SVGIG (reference sequence). The CDR3 has 14 residues. The CDR3 DNA, read in part, is TGTGCCTGGAGTGTGGGGACTACCTTTTACGAG. Translating it yields CAWSVGTTFYE. In full, the CDR3 is CAWSVGTTFYEQYF. The full variable domain, completed using reference TRBV30 and TRBJ2-7, is SQTIHQWPATLVQPVGSPLSLECTVEGTSNPNLYWYRQAAGRGLQLLFYSVGIGQISSEVPQNLSASRPQDRQFILSSKKLLLSDSGFYLCAWSVGTTFYEQYFGPGTRLTVT.

This clone was seen repeatedly, ten times or more. With the read ending 3 residues before the CDR3 end, the germline J gene is used to fill in that end. The J gene is TRBJ2-3, the V gene TRBV5-1; 13 nucleotides align to TRBD2. Germline V gives CDR1 SGHRS, CDR2 YFSETQ. The CDR3 has 16 amino acids. V was pared by 4 bases and J by 2 bases, with 4 bases of the junction left unmatched. CDR3 region: CASSLGLAGYTDTQYF. Incomplete CDR3 DNA: TGCGCCAGCAGCCTGGGACTAGCGGGATACACAGATACG.